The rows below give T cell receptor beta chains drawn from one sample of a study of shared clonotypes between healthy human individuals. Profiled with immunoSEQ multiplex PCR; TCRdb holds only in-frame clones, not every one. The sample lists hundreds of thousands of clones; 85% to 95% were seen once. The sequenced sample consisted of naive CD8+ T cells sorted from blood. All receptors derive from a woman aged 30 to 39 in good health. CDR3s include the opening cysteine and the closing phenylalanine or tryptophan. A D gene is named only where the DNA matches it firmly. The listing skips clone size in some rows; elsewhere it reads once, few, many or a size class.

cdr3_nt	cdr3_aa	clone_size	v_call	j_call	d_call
TGTGCCAGCAGCTTAGCGAGCGGACAGTTCATGAACACTGAAGCTTTCTTT	CASSLASGQFMNTEAFF	NA	TRBV7-2	TRBJ1-1	NA
TGTGCCAGCAGCTTGGCGCCAACGTACGAGCAGTACTTC	CASSLAPTYEQYF	NA	TRBV5-5	TRBJ2-7	NA
TGTGCCAGCAGTGAAGCGCCTTCCGGCTCCTACAATGAGCAGTTCTTC	CASSEAPSGSYNEQFF	NA	TRBV6-1	TRBJ2-1	NA
TGCGCCAGCAGCCAAGGGGACAGGTCGAGTCAGCCCCAGCATTTT	CASSQGDRSSQPQHF	once	TRBV4-1	TRBJ1-5	TRBD1
TGTGCCAGCAGCTTCGACACGAGCTCCTACAATGAGCAGTTCTTC	CASSFDTSSYNEQFF	NA	TRBV11-2	TRBJ2-1	NA
TGTGCCAGCGGAGAAGGCATTCTCACAGATACGCAGTATTTT	CASGEGILTDTQYF	NA	TRBV25-1	TRBJ2-3	NA
TGTGCTAGTGGTTTGGACCAACTTTACGATGAGCAGTTCTTC	CASGLDQLYDEQFF	NA	TRBV12-5	TRBJ2-1	NA
TGTGCCAGCAGTCTGGGGACAGGGGGTAAATCGAATCAGCCCCAGCATTTT	CASSLGTGGKSNQPQHF	NA	TRBV6-4	TRBJ1-5	TRBD1
TGTGCCAGTAGCATCAAGCCCCCGGGATTTCCTGGCTACACCTTC	CASSIKPPGFPGYTF	NA	TRBV19	TRBJ1-2	NA
TGTGCCAGTAGTATAGATCCGAACCGAAGTCCCTATGGCTACACCTTC	CASSIDPNRSPYGYTF	NA	TRBV19	TRBJ1-2	NA
TGTGCCAGCAGTTTTGCTCTCTGGCGGGAGACTCACAATGAGCAGTTCTTC	CASSFALWRETHNEQFF	once	TRBV27	TRBJ2-1	TRBD2
TGTGCCAGCGGTGGGACAGGTGGTCCCTACGAGCAGTACTTC	CASGGTGGPYEQYF	NA	TRBV27	TRBJ2-7	TRBD1
TGTGCCAGCAGCTTGGCTGCAGGGGTTATGAACACTGAAGCTTTCTTT	CASSLAAGVMNTEAFF	NA	TRBV5-6	TRBJ1-1	NA
TGTGCCAGTAGCACAACAGGGTTTCAGCCCCAGCATTTT	CASSTTGFQPQHF	NA	TRBV19	TRBJ1-5	NA
TGTGCCAGCAGTTTCAGTACAGTTGCCCGTAAATACGAGCAGTACTTC	CASSFSTVARKYEQYF	NA	TRBV27	TRBJ2-7	NA
TGTGCCAGCAGCGTAGGCTGGGGGCCGGGAACTAATGAAAAACTGTTTTTT	CASSVGWGPGTNEKLFF	NA	TRBV9	TRBJ1-4	NA
TGTGCCAGCAGCTTTAGCGGGATTCTCTACGAGCAGTACTTC	CASSFSGILYEQYF	NA	TRBV5-6	TRBJ2-7	TRBD2
TGCGCCAGCAGCGGAGAAACGAATGAGCAGTTCTTC	CASSGETNEQFF	NA	TRBV5-1	TRBJ2-1	NA
TGTGCCAGCAGCGTCCCGGGACAGGGTCGGTTCCACAATGAGCAGTTCTTC	CASSVPGQGRFHNEQFF	NA	TRBV7-9	TRBJ2-1	TRBD1
TGTGCCAGCAGCTCCTGGGACAGGGGTGATGAAAAACTGTTTTTT	CASSSWDRGDEKLFF	NA	TRBV5-4	TRBJ1-4	TRBD1
TGTGCCTGGAGTGTAGGGGGGAAGTACAATGAGCAGTTCTTC	CAWSVGGKYNEQFF	NA	TRBV30	TRBJ2-1	NA
TGTGCCAGCAGTTTAAGCAGGGGCGCATCCACTGAAGCTTTCTTT	CASSLSRGASTEAFF	NA	TRBV27	TRBJ1-1	NA
TGTGCCAGCAGCTTGGACAGCTTTAATTCACCCCTCCACTTT	CASSLDSFNSPLHF	NA	TRBV7-9	TRBJ1-6	NA
TGTGCCAGCAGCTTAGTGCTTAGCGGGAGCGACGAGCAGTACTTC	CASSLVLSGSDEQYF	NA	TRBV11-2	TRBJ2-7	TRBD2
TGTGCCAGCAGTGACGGCCGGAACTACGAGCAGTACTTC	CASSDGRNYEQYF	NA	TRBV2	TRBJ2-7	NA
TGTGCCAGCAGCACCCACAGGATTCAGGCGGCTAATGAAAAACTGTTTTTT	CASSTHRIQAANEKLFF	NA	TRBV7-9	TRBJ1-4	NA
TGCGCCAGCAGCTTGGGGGCAGTAAGACCTTCATTGGCCCAGTACTTC	CASSLGAVRPSLAQYF	NA	TRBV5-1	TRBJ2-5	NA
TGTGCCAGCAGTTTAGTGGTAACCTCCTACAATGAGCAGTTCTTC	CASSLVVTSYNEQFF	NA	TRBV27	TRBJ2-1	NA
TGCGCCAGCAGCCAAGATTCGGGAGGGCCGACCGGGGAGCTGTTTTTT	CASSQDSGGPTGELFF	NA	TRBV4-1	TRBJ2-2	TRBD2
TGTGCCAGCAGCCCCGTAGGGACTAACTATGGCTACACCTTC	CASSPVGTNYGYTF	once	TRBV9	TRBJ1-2	NA
TGTGCCAGCAGCGTAAATAAGGGACCGGCCAGTCCAGCCTACGAGCAGTACTTC	CASSVNKGPASPAYEQYF	NA	TRBV9	TRBJ2-7	NA
TGTGCCAGCAGCTTAGTAGGGGGCTGGGTAGCCTACGAGCAGTACTTC	CASSLVGGWVAYEQYF	NA	TRBV7-2	TRBJ2-7	TRBD1
TGTGCCAGCACCCCGAACCAGGGCTACGAGCAGTACTTC	CASTPNQGYEQYF	NA	TRBV5-6	TRBJ2-7	NA
TGTGCCAGTGCTGTAGCTATAAGCTCCTACGAGCAGTACTTC	CASAVAISSYEQYF	once	TRBV19	TRBJ2-7	NA
TGTGCCAGCAGTCCCAGTATGGAGCAGTACTTC	CASSPSMEQYF	NA	TRBV28	TRBJ2-7	NA
TGTGCCAGCAGTTTGGTACAGCCCGGCTCCTACAATGAGCAGTTCTTC	CASSLVQPGSYNEQFF	NA	TRBV28	TRBJ2-1	NA
TGTGCCAGCAGTTCACAGGGGAGTACTGAAGCTTTCTTT	CASSSQGSTEAFF	NA	TRBV6-5	TRBJ1-1	TRBD1
TGCGCCAGCAGCTTAAGGGCGGGGGACACTGAAGCTTTCTTT	CASSLRAGDTEAFF	once	TRBV5-1	TRBJ1-1	NA
TGTGCTAGTGGTTTGGTACAGGGAGGGGAGCAGTTCTTC	CASGLVQGGEQFF	NA	TRBV12-5	TRBJ2-1	NA
TGTGCTACGGGGGTCTATGGCTACACCTTC	CATGVYGYTF	once	TRBV28	TRBJ1-2	NA
TGTGCCAGCACCTTAAGGACAGGGACCCCCGGGGAAGCTTTCTTT	CASTLRTGTPGEAFF	NA	TRBV27	TRBJ1-1	TRBD1
TGTGCCAGCAGTGAAGGGAGCGGGCTACGGACCCAGTACTTC	CASSEGSGLRTQYF	NA	TRBV6-1	TRBJ2-5	NA
TGTGCCAGCAGGTACAGGGGGTGGGATGGGAACACTGAAGCTTTCTTT	CASRYRGWDGNTEAFF	NA	TRBV27	TRBJ1-1	TRBD1
TGTGCCAGCAGCTTAATTCAAGGGAATCCCCTTTACAATGAGCAGTTCTTC	CASSLIQGNPLYNEQFF	NA	TRBV7-8	TRBJ2-1	NA
TGTGCCAGTAGTATAGTAGGTCAGGGTGAAGCTTTCTTT	CASSIVGQGEAFF	NA	TRBV19	TRBJ1-1	NA
TGTGCCAGTAGTATGGCAGGGGGCTACGAGCAGTACTTC	CASSMAGGYEQYF	NA	TRBV19	TRBJ2-7	TRBD1
TGCGCCAGCAGTACAGGTCCCGGGGAGCTGTTTTTT	CASSTGPGELFF	NA	TRBV5-1	TRBJ2-2	NA
TGTGCCAGCACCTTAACGGGACTAGCGGACAATGAGCAGTTCTTC	CASTLTGLADNEQFF	NA	TRBV13	TRBJ2-1	TRBD2
TGTGCCAGCAATACAGGGACGATCTACAATGAGCAGTTCTTC	CASNTGTIYNEQFF	NA	TRBV27	TRBJ2-1	NA